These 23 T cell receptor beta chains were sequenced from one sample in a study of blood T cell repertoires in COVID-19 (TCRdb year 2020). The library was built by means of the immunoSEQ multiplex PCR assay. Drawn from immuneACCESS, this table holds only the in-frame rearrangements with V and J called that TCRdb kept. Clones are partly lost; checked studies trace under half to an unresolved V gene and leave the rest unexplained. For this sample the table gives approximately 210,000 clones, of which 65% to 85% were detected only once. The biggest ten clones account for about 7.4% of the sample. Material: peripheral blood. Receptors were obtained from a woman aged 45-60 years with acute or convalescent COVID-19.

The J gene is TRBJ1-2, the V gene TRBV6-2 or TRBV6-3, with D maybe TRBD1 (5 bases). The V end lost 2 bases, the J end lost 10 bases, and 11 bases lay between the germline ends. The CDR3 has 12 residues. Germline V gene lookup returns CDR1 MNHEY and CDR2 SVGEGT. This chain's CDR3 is CASSYGASAYTF. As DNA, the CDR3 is TGTGCCAGCAGTTACGGGGCATCCGCCTACACCTTC.

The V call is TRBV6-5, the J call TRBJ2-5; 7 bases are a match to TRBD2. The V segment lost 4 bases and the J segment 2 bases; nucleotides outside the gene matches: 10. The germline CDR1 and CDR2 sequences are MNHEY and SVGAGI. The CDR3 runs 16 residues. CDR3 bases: TGTGCCAGCAGTTCCCCAAGGGGAGGGGCACAAGAGACCCAGTACTTC. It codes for CASSSPRGGAQETQYF.

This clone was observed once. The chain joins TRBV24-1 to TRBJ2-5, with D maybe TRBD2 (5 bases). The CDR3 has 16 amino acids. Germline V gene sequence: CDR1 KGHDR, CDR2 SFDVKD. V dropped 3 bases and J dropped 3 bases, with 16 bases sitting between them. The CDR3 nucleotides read TGTGCCACCAGTGATGTCCGGGGAAGACTAAAAGAGACCCAGTACTTC. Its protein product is CATSDVRGRLKETQYF.

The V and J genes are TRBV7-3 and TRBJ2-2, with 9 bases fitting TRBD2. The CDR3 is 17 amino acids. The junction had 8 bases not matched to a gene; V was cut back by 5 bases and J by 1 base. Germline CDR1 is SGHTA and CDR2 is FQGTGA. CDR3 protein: CASSATQTSGNTGELFF. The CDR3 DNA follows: TGTGCCAGCAGCGCGACACAGACTAGCGGGAACACCGGGGAGCTGTTTTTT.

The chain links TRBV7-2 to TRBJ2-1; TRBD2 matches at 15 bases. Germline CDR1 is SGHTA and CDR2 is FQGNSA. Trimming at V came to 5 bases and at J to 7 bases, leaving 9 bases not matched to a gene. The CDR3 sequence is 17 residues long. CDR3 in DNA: TGTGCCAGCAGCCCTCCGGGACTAGCGGGAGGATTGAATGAGCAGTTCTTC. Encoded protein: CASSPPGLAGGLNEQFF.

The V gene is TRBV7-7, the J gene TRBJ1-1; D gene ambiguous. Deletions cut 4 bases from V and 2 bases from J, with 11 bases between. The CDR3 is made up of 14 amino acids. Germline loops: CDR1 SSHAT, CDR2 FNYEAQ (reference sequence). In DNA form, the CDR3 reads TGTGCCAGCAGCTGGACCGGGGATAACACTGAAGCTTTCTTT. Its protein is CASSWTGDNTEAFF.

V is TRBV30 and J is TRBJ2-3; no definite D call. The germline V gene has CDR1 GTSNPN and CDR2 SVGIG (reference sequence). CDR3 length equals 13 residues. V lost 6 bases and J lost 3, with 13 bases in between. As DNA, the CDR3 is TGTGCCTGCCCTCTAATCTCGACAGATACGCAGTATTTT. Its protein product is CACPLISTDTQYF.

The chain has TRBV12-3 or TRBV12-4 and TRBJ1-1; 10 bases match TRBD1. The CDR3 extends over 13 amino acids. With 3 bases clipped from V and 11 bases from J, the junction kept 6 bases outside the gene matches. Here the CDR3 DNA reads TGTGCCAGCAGTTTCCGGGACAGGGGTCCGGCTTTCTTT. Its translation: CASSFRDRGPAFF.

CDR3 nucleotides: TGTGCCAGCAGTTTAAGCGGTGTATCCTACGAGCAGTACTTC. This encodes CASSLSGVSYEQYF. The genes are TRBV27 and TRBJ2-7, with D possibly TRBD2 on 5 matching bases. CDR1 is MNHEY and CDR2 is SMNVEV in the germline V gene (reference sequence). This CDR3 is 14 amino acids long. Trimming cost V 2 bases and J 1 base, with 9 bases left between them.

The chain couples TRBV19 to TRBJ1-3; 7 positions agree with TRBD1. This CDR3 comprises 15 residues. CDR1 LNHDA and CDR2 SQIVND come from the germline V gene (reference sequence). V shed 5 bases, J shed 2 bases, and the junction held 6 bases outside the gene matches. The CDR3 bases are TGTGCCAGTAGTCTTTACAGGGGCGCTGGAAACACCATATATTTT. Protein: CASSLYRGAGNTIYF.

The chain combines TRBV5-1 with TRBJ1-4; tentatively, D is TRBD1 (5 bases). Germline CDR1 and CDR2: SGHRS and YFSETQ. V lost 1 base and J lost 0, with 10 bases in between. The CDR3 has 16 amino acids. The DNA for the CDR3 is TGCGCCAGCAGCTTGACTCAGGGCACAACTAATGAAAAACTGTTTTTT. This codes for CASSLTQGTTNEKLFF.

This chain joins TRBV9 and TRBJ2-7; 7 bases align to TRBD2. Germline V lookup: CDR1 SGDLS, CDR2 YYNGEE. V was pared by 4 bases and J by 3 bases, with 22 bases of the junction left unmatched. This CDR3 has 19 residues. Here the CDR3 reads CASSIPDGCLAGALYEQYF. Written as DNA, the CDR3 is TGTGCCAGCAGCATACCTGACGGCTGCTTAGCGGGTGCACTCTACGAGCAGTACTTC.

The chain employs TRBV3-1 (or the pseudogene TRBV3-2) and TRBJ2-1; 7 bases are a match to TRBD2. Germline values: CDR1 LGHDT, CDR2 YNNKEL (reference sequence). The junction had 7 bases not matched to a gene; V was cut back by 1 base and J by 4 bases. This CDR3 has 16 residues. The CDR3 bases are TGTGCCAGCAGCCAAGCTTTCAGCGGGGATTACAATGAGCAGTTCTTC. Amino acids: CASSQAFSGDYNEQFF.

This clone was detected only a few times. In DNA form, the CDR3 reads TGTGCCAGCAGTGAAGGGGGGCAGGGTGGCTACACCTTC. Translation gives CASSEGGQGGYTF. The chain uses TRBV2 and TRBJ1-2, with D perhaps matching TRBD1 (6 bases). Trimming took 1 base from V and 7 from J, leaving 10 bases between them. The CDR3 length is 13 residues. Germline-derived CDR1 and CDR2 are SNHLY and FYNNEI.

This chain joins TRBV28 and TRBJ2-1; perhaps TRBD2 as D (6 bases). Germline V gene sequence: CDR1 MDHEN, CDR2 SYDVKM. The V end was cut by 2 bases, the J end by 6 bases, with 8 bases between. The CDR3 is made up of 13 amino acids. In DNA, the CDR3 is TGTGCCAGCAGTTTAGGGACTCTCAATGAGCAGTTCTTC. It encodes CASSLGTLNEQFF.

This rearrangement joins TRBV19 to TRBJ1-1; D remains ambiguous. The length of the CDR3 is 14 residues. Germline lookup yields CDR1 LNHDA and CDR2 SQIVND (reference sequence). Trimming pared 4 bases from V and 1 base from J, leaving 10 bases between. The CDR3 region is CASSTQLANTEAFF. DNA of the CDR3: TGTGCCAGTAGTACTCAGCTAGCGAACACTGAAGCTTTCTTT. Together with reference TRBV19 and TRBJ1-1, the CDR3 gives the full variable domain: DGGITQSPKYLFRKEGQNVTLSCEQNLNHDAMYWYRQDPGQGLRLIYYSQIVNDFQKGDIAEGYSVSREKKESFPLTVTSAQKNPTAFYLCASSTQLANTEAFFGQGTRLTVV.

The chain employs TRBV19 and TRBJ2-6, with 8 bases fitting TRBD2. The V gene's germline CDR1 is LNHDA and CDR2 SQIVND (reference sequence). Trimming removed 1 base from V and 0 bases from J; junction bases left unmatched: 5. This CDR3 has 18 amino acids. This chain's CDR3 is CASSIVGRVNSGANVLTF. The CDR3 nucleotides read TGTGCCAGTAGTATAGTCGGGAGGGTAAACTCTGGGGCCAACGTCCTGACTTTC. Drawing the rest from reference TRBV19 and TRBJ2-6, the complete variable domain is DGGITQSPKYLFRKEGQNVTLSCEQNLNHDAMYWYRQDPGQGLRLIYYSQIVNDFQKGDIAEGYSVSREKKESFPLTVTSAQKNPTAFYLCASSIVGRVNSGANVLTFGAGSRLTVL.

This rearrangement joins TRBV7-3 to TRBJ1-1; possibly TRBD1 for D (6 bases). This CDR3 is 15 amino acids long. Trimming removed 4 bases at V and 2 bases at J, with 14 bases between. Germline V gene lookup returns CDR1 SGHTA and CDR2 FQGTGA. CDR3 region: CASSSRGQRNTEAFF. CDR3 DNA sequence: TGTGCCAGCAGCTCCCGAGGACAGAGAAACACTGAAGCTTTCTTT.

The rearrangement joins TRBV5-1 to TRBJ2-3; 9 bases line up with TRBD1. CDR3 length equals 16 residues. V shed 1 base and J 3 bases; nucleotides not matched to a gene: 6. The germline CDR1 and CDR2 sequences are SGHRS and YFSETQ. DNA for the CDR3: TGCGCCAGCAGCTTGACCAGACAGGGGGGTACAGATACGCAGTATTTT. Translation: CASSLTRQGGTDTQYF.

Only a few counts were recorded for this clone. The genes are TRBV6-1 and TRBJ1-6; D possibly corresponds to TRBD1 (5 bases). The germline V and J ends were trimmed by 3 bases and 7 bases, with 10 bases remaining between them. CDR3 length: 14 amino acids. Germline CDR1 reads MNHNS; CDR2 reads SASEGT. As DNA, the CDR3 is TGTGCCAGCAGTGACATACACAGGAATTCACCCCTCCACTTT. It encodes CASSDIHRNSPLHF.

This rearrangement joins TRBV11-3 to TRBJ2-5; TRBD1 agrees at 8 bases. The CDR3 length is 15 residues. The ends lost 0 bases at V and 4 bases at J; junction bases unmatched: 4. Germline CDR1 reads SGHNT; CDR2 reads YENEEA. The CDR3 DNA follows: TGTGCCAGCAGCTTAGATGGACAGGGTGGAGAGACCCAGTACTTC. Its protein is CASSLDGQGGETQYF. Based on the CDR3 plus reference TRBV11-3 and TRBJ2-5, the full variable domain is EAGVVQSPRYKIIEKKQPVAFWCNPISGHNTLYWYLQNLGQGPELLIRYENEEAVDDSQLPKDRFSAERLKGVDSTLKIQPAELGDSAVYLCASSLDGQGGETQYFGPGTRLLVL.

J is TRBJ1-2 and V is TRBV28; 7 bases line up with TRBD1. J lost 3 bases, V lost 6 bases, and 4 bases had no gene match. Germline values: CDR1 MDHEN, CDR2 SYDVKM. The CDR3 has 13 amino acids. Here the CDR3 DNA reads TGTGCCAGCAGAGACAGGGCCCACTATGGCTACACCTTC. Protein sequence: CASRDRAHYGYTF.

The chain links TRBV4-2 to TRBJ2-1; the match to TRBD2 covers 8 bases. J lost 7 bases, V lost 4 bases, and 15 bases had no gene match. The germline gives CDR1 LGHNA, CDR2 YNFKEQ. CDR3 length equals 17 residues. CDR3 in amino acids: CASSPTLAGGFVNEQFF. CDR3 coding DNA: TGTGCCAGCAGCCCAACCCTGGCGGGAGGATTTGTTAATGAGCAGTTCTTC.